A single T cell receptor beta chain is shown here with its context. The antigen remains undetermined. V was clipped by 5 bases and J by 10 bases, with 9 bases between them. The CDR3 covers 11 residues. Germline CDR1 is SNHLY and CDR2 is FYNNEI. Combining a sample-barcoded 5' primer with a J-beta primer mix, a second PCR ran for about 7 to 11 cycles. A single record per CDR3 protein comes from TCRdb applying MiXCR to the 5' RACE reads. This sample yields 700,000 or so distinct CDR3 sequences, of which 22% are seen a single time; 20% to 25% belongs to the top ten. This entry comes from a study of blood T cells in healthy people across ages. Study-wide results and limits: Versus aged donors, long-lived donors had higher diversity and more naive CD4+ cells.

Each donor was a healthy Caucasian individual from Russia, aged roughly 6 to 100. The chain links TRBV2 to TRBJ2-1; no definite D call. This receptor was taken from a man between 65 and 79 years old in good health. Sequenced material: blood. The CDR3 region has the DNA TGTGCCAGCAGTCCCTTTTGGGAGCAGTTCTTC. Translation gives CASSPFWEQFF. Drawing the rest from reference TRBV2 and TRBJ2-1, the complete variable domain is EPEVTQTPSHQVTQMGQEVILRCVPISNHLYFYWYRQILGQKVEFLVSFYNNEISEKSEIFDDQFSVERPDGSNFTLKIRSTKLEDSAMYFCASSPFWEQFFGPGTRLTVL.